This TCR beta chain was found in a study of Ad26.COV2.S vaccination and SARS-CoV-2 variants. At the level of the study: Vaccine-arm donor from the placebo-controlled COV1001 Ad26.COV2.S trial. Into the muscle, Ad26.COV2.S was dosed once or twice, 56 days apart.

Treatment noted: some 19 received Ad26.COV2.S at low or high dose, single or two shots; roughly five received placebo; per-sample allocation not given. It was on day 63 after the first vaccine or placebo injection that samples were taken. It was Wuhan-strain SARS-CoV-2 spike that the Ad26 vaccine vector expressed. Measured with immunoSEQ multiplex PCR; TCRdb has only the in-frame clones, and not every one. The sample contains about 350,000 clones, around nine tenths of which appear only once. In germline, CDR1 is MNHNY, CDR2 SVGAGI (reference sequence). Deletions cut 4 bases from V and 0 bases from J, with 9 bases between. The CDR3 spans 14 residues.

The chain employs TRBV6-6 and TRBJ1-1; D is uncertain. The clonotype comes from a person between 18 and 60 years old who received the Ad26.COV2.S COVID-19 vaccine or a placebo. The material sequenced was peripheral blood, taken in a trial of Ad26.COV2.S vaccine versus placebo. CDR3 region: CASSWESMNTEAFF. The DNA for the CDR3 is TGTGCCAGCAGTTGGGAATCAATGAACACTGAAGCTTTCTTT.